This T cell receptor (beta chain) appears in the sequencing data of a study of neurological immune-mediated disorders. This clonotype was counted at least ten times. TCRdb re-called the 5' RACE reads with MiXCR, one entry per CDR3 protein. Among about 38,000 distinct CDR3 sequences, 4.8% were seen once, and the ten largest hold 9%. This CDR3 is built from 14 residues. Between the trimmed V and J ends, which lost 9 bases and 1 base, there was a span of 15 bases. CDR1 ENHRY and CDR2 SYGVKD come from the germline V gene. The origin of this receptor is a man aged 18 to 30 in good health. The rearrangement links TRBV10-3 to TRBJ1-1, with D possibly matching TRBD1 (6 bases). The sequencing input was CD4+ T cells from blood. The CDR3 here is CAIGLGAPNTEAFF. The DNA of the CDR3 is TGTGCCATAGGATTGGGGGCACCGAACACTGAAGCTTTCTTT.